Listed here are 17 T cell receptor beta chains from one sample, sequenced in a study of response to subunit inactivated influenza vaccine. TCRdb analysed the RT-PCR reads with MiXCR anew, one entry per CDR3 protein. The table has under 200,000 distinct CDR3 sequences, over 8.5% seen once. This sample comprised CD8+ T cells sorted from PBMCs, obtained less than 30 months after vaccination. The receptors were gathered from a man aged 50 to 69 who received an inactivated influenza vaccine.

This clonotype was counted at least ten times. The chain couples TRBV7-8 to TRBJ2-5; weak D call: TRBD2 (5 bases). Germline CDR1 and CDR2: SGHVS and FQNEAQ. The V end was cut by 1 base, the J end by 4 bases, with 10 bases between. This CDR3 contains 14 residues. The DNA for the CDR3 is TGTGCCAGCAGCTTAGTTTTTGGAGGAGAGACCCAGTACTTC. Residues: CASSLVFGGETQYF.

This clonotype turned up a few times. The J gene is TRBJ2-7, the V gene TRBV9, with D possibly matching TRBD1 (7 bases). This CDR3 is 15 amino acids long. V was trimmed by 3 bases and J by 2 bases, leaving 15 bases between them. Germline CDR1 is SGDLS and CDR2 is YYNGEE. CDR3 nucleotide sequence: TGTGCCAGCAGCGGTGGGGGGCAGGGGGCCTACGAGCAGTACTTC. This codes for CASSGGGQGAYEQYF.

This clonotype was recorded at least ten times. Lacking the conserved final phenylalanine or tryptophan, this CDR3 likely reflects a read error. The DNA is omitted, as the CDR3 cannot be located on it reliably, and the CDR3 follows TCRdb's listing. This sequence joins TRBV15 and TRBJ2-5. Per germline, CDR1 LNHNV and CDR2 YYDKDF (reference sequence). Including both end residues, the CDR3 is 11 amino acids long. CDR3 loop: CATKTGPKWQL.

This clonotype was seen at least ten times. The DNA of the CDR3 is TGTGCCAGCAGTTTCTCAATTTACACTATCGATGGCTACACCTTC. Translating it yields CASSFSIYTIDGYTF. The rearrangement joins TRBV28 to TRBJ1-2, with unresolved D. V was cut by 3 bases and J by 6 bases, with 17 bases left in between. This CDR3 is 15 amino acids long. Germline V lookup: CDR1 MDHEN, CDR2 SYDVKM.

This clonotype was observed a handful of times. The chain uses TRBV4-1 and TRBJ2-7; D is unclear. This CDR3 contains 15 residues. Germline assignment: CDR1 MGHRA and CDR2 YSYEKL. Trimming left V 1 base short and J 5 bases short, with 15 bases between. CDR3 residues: CASSQVSDKYHEQYF. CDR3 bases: TGCGCCAGCAGCCAAGTTTCGGATAAATACCACGAGCAGTACTTC.

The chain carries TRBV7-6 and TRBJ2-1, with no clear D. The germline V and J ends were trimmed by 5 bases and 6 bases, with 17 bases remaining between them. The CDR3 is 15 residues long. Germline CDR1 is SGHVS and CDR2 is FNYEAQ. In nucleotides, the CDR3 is TGTGCCAGCAGCCCTCTAGGTAGGGTCGGCAATGAGCAGTTCTTC. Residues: CASSPLGRVGNEQFF. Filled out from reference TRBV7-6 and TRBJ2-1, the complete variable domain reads GAGVSQSPRYKVTKRGQDVALRCDPISGHVSLYWYRQALGQGPEFLTYFNYEAQQDKSGLPNDRFSAERPEGSISTLTIQRTEQRDSAMYRCASSPLGRVGNEQFFGPGTRLTVL.

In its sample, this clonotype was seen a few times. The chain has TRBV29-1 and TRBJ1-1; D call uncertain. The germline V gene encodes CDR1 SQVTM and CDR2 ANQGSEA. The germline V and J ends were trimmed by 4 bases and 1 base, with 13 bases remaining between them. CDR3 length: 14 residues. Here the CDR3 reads CSVAHPLRNTEAFF. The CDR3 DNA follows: TGCAGCGTTGCACACCCACTTAGGAACACTGAAGCTTTCTTT.

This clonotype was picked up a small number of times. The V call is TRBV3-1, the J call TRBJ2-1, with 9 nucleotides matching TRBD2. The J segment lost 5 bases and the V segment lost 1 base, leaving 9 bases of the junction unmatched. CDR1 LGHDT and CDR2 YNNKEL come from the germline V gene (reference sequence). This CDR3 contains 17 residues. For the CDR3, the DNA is TGTGCCAGCAGCCAAGTTATCCAGCGGGAGGCTGACAATGAGCAGTTCTTC. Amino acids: CASSQVIQREADNEQFF.

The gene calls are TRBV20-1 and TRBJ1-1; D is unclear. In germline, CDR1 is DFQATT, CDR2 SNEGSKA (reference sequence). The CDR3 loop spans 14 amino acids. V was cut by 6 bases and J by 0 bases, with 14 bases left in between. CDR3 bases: TGCAGTGCCGACTCAGGAGGGATGAACACTGAAGCTTTCTTT. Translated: CSADSGGMNTEAFF.

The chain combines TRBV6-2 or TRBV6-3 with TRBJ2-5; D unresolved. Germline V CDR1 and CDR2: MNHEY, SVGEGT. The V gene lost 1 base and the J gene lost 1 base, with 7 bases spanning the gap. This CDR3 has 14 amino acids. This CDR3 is CASSYFGSQETQYF. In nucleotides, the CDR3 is TGTGCCAGCAGTTACTTTGGCTCCCAAGAGACCCAGTACTTC.

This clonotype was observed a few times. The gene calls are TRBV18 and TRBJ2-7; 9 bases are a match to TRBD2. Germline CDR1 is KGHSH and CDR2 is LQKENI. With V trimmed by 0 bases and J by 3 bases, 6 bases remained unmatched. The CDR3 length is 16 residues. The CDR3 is CASSPPRPSGIYEQYF. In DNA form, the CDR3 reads TGTGCCAGCTCACCACCACGTCCTAGCGGGATCTACGAGCAGTACTTC.

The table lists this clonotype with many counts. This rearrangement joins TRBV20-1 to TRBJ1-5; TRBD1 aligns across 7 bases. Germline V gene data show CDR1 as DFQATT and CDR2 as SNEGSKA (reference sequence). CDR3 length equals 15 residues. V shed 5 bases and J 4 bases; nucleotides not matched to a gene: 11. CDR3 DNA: TGCAGTGCTGTAAACCCGGGACAGCTTAATCAGCCCCAGCATTTT. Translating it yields CSAVNPGQLNQPQHF.

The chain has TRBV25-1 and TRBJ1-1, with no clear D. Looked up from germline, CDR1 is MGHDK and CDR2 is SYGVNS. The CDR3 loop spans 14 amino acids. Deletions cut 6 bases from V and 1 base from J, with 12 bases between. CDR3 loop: CASRRSRGNTEAFF. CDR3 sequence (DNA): TGTGCCAGCAGGCGGAGTCGGGGGAACACTGAAGCTTTCTTT.

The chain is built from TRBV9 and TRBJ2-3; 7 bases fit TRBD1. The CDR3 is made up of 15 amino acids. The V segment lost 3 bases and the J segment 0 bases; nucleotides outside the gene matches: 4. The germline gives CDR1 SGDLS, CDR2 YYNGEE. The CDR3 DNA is TGTGCCAGCAGCGCCGGGACAGTAAGCACAGATACGCAGTATTTT. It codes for CASSAGTVSTDTQYF.

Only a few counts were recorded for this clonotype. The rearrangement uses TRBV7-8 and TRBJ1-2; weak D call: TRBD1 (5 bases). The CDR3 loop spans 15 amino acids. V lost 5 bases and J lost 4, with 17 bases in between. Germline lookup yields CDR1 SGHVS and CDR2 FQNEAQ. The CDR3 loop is CASSPRGISFYGYTF. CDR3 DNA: TGTGCCAGCAGCCCAAGGGGCATCAGTTTCTATGGCTACACCTTC.

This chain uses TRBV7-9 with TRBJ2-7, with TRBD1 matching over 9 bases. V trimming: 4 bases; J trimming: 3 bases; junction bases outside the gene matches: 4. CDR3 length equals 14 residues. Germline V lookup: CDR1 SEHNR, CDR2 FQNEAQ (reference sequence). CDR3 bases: TGTGCCAGCAGCTACCGGGACAGGGACTACGAGCAGTACTTC. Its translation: CASSYRDRDYEQYF. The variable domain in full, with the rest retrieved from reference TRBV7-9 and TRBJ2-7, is DTGVSQNPRHKITKRGQNVTFRCDPISEHNRLYWYRQTLGQGPEFLTYFQNEAQLEKSRLLSDRFSAERPKGSFSTLEIQRTEQGDSAMYLCASSYRDRDYEQYFGPGTRLTVT.

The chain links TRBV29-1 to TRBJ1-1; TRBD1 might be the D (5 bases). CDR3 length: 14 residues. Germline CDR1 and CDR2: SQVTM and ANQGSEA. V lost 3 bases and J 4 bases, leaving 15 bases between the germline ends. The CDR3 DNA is TGCAGCGTTGAGGATACGCGGGGGAGCACTGAAGCTTTCTTT. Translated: CSVEDTRGSTEAFF.